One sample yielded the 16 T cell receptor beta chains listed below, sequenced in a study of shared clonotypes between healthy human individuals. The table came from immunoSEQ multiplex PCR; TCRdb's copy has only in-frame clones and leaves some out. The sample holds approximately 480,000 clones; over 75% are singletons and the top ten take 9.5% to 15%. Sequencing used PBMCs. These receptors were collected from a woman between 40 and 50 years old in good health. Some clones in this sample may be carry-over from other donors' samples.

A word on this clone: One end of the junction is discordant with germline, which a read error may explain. The CDR3 loop is CASSPGLAGIYGQYF. CDR3 coding DNA: TGTGCCAGTAGTCCAGGACTAGCGGGGATATACGGGCAGTACTTC. The rearrangement joins TRBV19 to TRBJ2-7; 12 bases fit TRBD2. Germline loops: CDR1 LNHDA, CDR2 SQIVND (reference sequence). The length of the CDR3 is 15 residues.

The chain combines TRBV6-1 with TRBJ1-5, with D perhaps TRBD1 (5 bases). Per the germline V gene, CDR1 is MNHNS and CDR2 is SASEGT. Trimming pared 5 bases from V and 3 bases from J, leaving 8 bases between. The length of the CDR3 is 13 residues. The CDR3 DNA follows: TGTGCCAGCAGTCAGACAGACAATCAGCCCCAGCATTTT. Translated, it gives CASSQTDNQPQHF.

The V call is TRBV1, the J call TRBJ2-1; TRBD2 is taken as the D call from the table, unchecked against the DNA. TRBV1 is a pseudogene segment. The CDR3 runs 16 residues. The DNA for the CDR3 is TGCACCAGCAGCCAGGTCCGAAATAGCGGGATGAAGGAGCAGTTCTTC. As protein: CTSSQVRNSGMKEQFF.

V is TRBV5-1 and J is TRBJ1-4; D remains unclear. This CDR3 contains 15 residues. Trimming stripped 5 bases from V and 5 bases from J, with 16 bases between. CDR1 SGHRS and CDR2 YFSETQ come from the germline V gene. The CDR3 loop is CASRVTVSYNEKLFF. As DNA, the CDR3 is TGCGCCAGCAGGGTCACAGTTAGTTACAATGAAAAACTGTTTTTT.

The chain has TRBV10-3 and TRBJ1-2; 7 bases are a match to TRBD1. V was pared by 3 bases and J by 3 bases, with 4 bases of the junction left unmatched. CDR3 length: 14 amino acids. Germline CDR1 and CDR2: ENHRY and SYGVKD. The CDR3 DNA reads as TGTGCCATCAGTGAATACGGGACAGACTATGGCTACACCTTC. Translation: CAISEYGTDYGYTF.

CDR3 DNA: TGCGCCAGCAGCTTGGGACCGGACAGGGGCGCCTACGAGCAGTACTTC. Residues: CASSLGPDRGAYEQYF. The chain has TRBV5-1 and TRBJ2-7; 9 bases line up with TRBD1. The CDR3 sequence is 16 residues long. Looked up from germline, CDR1 is SGHRS and CDR2 is YFSETQ. V was pared by 0 bases and J by 2 bases, with 6 bases of the junction left unmatched.

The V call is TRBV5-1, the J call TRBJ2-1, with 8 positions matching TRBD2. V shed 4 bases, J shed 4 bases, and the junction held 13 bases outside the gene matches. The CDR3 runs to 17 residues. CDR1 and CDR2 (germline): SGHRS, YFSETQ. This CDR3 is CASSQDIAGRGYNEQFF. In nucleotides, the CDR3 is TGCGCCAGCAGCCAAGATATAGCGGGGAGGGGATACAATGAGCAGTTCTTC.

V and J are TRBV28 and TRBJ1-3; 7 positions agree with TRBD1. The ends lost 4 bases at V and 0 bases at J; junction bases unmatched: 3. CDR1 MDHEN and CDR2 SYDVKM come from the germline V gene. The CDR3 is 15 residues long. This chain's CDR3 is CASSSGQVSGNTIYF. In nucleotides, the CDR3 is TGTGCCAGCAGTTCCGGACAGGTCTCTGGAAACACCATATATTTT.

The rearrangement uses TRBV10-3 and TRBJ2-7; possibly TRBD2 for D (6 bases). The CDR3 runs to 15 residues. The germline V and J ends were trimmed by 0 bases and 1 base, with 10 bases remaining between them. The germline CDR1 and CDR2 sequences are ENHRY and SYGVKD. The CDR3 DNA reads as TGTGCCATCAGTGAGTCGCTAGCGAGATCCTACGAGCAGTACTTC. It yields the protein CAISESLARSYEQYF.

CDR3 protein: CATSRETAEKLFF. DNA of the CDR3: TGTGCCACCAGCAGAGAGACAGCCGAAAAACTGTTTTTT. The V and J genes are TRBV15 and TRBJ1-4; D might be TRBD1 (5 bases). The CDR3 consists of 13 residues. V lost 0 bases and J 8 bases, leaving 7 bases between the germline ends. CDR1 is LNHNV and CDR2 is YYDKDF in the germline V gene (reference sequence).

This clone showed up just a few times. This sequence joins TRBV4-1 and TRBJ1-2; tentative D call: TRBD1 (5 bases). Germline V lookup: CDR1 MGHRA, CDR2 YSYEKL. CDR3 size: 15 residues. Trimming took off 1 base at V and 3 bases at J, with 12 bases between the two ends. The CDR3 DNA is TGCGCCAGCAGCCAAGTGGCCCGAGGGGACTATGGCTACACCTTC. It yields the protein CASSQVARGDYGYTF.

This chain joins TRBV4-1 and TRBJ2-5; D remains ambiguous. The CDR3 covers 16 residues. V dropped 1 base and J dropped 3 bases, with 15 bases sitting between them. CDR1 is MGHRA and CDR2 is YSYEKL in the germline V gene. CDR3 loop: CASSQGAGRWEETQYF. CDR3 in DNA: TGCGCCAGCAGCCAAGGAGCAGGACGGTGGGAAGAGACCCAGTACTTC.

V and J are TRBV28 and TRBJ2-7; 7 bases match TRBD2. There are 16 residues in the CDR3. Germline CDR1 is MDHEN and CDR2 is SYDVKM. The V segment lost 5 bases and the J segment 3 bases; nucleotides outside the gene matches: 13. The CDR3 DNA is TGTGCCAGCAGTCCCTTACTCGGACTAGGGAACTACGAGCAGTACTTC. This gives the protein CASSPLLGLGNYEQYF.

The CDR3: CASSLSSGQGGEKLFF. CDR3 in DNA: TGTGCCAGCAGCTTAAGTTCGGGTCAAGGGGGTGAAAAACTGTTTTTT. This sequence joins TRBV7-9 and TRBJ1-4; D possibly corresponds to TRBD1 (6 bases). The germline V gene has CDR1 SEHNR and CDR2 FQNEAQ (reference sequence). This CDR3 has 16 residues. Trimming removed 2 bases from V and 7 bases from J, with 17 bases in between.

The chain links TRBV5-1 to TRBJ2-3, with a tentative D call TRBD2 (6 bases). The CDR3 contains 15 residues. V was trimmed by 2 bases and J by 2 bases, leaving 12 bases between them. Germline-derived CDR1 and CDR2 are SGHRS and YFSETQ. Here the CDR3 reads CASSLRTSTTDTQYF. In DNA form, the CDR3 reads TGCGCCAGCAGCTTAAGAACTAGCACCACAGATACGCAGTATTTT.

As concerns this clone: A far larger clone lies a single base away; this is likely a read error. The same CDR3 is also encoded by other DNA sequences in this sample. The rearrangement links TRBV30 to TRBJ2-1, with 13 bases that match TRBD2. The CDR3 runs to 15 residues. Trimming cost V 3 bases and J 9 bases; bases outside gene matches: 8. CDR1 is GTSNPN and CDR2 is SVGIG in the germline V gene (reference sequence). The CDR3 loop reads CAWSGLAGVDSEQFF. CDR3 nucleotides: TGTGCCTGGAGCGGACTAGCGGGGGTGGATAGTGAGCAGTTCTTC.